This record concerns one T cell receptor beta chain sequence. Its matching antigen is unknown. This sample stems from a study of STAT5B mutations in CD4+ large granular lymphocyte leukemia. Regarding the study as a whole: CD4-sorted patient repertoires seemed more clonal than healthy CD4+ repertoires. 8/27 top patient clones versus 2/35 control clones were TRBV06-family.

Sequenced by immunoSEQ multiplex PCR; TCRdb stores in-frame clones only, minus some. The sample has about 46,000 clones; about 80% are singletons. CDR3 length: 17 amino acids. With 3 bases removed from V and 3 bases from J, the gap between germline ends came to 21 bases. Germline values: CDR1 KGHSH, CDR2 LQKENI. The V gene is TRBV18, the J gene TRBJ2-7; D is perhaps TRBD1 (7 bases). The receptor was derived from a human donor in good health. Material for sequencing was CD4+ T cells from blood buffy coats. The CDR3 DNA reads TGTGCCAGCTCACCCCCCCGGGGGAACAGGGGAAACTACGAGCAGTACTTC. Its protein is CASSPPRGNRGNYEQYF.